This TCR beta chain was captured by sequencing in a study of blood T cell repertoires in COVID-19. Whole-study context: The origin of the acute and convalescent COVID-19 samples was the United States, Italy and Spain.

Adults between roughly 18 and 90 years of age took part from fewer than 30 US areas. Only one count was recorded for this clone. Per the germline V gene, CDR1 is SNHLY and CDR2 is FYNNEI. V lost 4 bases to trimming and J lost 4 bases; unmatched junction nucleotides: 6. This CDR3 spans 14 amino acids. Method: immunoSEQ multiplex PCR; TCRdb's copy keeps in-frame clones and lacks some. The sample lists around 210,000 clones, about 90% occurring once. Sequenced material: PBMCs or T cells enriched from blood (not recorded which). This chain links TRBV2 with TRBJ1-2, with 7 bases fitting TRBD1. The sequence derives from a woman aged 18-29 years who had recovered from COVID-19. The CDR3 region is CASSARGETYGYTF. The DNA of the CDR3 is TGTGCCAGCAGTGCCAGGGGGGAGACCTATGGCTACACCTTC. The whole variable domain, remainder taken from reference TRBV2 and TRBJ1-2, is EPEVTQTPSHQVTQMGQEVILRCVPISNHLYFYWYRQILGQKVEFLVSFYNNEISEKSEIFDDQFSVERPDGSNFTLKIRSTKLEDSAMYFCASSARGETYGYTFGSGTRLTVV.